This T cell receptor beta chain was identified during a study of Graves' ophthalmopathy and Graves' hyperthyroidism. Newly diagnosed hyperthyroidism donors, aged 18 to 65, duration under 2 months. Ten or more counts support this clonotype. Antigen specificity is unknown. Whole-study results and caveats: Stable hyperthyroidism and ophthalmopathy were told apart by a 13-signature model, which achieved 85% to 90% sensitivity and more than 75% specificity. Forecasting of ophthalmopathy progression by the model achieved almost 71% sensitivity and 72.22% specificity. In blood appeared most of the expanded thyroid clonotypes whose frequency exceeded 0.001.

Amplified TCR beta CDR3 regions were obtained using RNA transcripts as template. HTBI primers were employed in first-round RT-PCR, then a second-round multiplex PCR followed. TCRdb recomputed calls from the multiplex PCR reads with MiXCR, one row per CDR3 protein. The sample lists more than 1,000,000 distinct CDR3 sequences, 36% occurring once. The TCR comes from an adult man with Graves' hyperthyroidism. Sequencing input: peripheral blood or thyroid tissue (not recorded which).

For the CDR3, the DNA is TGTGCCAGCAGCTTAGGGATTCGGGGGGAGTTTAGCAATCAGCCCCAGCATTTT. It codes for CASSLGIRGEFSNQPQHF. The chain is built from TRBV7-8 and TRBJ1-5; TRBD1 might be the D (5 bases). The CDR3 runs 18 residues. CDR1 is SGHVS, CDR2 FQNEAQ, per germline. V dropped 1 base and J dropped 0 bases, with 16 bases sitting between them.